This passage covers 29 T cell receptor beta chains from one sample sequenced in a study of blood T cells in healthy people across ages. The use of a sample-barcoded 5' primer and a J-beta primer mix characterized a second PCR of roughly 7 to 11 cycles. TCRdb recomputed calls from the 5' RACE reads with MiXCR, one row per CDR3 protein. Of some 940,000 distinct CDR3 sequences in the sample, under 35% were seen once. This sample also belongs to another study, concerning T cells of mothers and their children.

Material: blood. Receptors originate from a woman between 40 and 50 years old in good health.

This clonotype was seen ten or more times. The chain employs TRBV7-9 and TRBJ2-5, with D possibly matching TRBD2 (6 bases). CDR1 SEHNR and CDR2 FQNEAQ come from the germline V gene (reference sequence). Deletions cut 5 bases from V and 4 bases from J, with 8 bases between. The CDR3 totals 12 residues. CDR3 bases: TGTGCCAGCAGCCGGGACTTAGAGACCCAGTACTTC. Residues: CASSRDLETQYF.

The CDR3 DNA is TGTGCCAGCAGCTCATACAGGGGAGGTGGCTACACCTTC. This translates into CASSSYRGGGYTF. The V call is TRBV7-9, the J call TRBJ1-2, with 7 nucleotides matching TRBD1. The CDR3 runs 13 residues. Germline-derived CDR1 and CDR2 are SEHNR and FQNEAQ (reference sequence). Trimming removed 4 bases from V and 7 bases from J; junction bases left unmatched: 6.

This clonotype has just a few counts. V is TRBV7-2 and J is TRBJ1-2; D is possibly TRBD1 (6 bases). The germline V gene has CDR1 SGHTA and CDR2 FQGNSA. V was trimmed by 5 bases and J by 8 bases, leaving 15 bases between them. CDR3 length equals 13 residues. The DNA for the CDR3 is TGTGCCAGCAGCCCTCGACAGGTGTCCGGCTACACCTTC. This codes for CASSPRQVSGYTF.

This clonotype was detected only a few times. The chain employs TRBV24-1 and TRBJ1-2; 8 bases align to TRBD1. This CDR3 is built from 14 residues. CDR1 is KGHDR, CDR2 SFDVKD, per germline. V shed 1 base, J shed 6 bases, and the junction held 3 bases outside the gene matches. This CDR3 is CATSDFRDRHGYTF. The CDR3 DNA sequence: TGTGCCACCAGTGATTTTCGGGACAGGCATGGCTACACCTTC.

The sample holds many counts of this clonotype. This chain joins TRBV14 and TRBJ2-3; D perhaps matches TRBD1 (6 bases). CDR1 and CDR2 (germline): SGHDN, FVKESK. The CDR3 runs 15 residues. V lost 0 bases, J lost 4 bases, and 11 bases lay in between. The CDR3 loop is CASSQDPGGADTQYF. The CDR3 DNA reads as TGTGCCAGCAGCCAAGATCCTGGGGGCGCAGATACGCAGTATTTT.

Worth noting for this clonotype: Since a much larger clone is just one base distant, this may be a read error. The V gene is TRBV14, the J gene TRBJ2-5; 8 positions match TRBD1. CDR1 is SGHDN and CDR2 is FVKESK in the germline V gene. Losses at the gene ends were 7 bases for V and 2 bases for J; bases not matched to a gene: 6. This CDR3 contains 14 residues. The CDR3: CASNPWDRQETQYF. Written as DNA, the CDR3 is TGTGCCAGCAACCCTTGGGACAGGCAAGAGACCCAGTACTTC.

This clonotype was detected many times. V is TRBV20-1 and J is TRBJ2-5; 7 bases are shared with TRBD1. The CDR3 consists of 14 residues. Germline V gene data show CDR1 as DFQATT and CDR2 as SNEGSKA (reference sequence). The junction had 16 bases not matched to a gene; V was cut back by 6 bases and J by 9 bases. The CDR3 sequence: CSARTGPAESAQYF. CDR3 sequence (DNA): TGCAGTGCCCGGACAGGCCCCGCGGAAAGTGCCCAGTACTTC.

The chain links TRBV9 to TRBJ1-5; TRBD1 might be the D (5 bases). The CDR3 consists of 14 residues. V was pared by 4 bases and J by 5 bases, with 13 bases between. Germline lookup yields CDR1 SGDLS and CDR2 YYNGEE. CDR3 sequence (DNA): TGTGCCAGCAGCAGTCAGGGAGTCGATCAGCCCCAGCATTTT. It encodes CASSSQGVDQPQHF.

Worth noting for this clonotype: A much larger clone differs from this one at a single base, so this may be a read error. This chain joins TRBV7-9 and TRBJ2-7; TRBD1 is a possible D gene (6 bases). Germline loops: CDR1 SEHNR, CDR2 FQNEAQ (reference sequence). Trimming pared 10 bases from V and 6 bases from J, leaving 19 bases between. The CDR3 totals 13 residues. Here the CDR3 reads CAISTTGIGEQYF. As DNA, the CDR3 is TGTGCCATCAGTACAACAGGGATCGGCGAGCAGTACTTC.

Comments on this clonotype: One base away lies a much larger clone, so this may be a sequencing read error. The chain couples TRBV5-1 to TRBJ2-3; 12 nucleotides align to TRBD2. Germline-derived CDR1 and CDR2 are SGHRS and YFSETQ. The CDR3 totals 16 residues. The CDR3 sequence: CAGSSGLAGRTDTQYF. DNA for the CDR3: TGCGCCGGCAGCTCCGGACTAGCGGGGCGTACAGATACGCAGTATTTT.

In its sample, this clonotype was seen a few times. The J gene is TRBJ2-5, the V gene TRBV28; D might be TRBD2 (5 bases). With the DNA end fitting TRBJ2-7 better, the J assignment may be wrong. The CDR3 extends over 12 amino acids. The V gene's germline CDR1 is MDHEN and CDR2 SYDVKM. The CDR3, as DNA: TGTGCCAGCAGTGAGGGTATCCTCGAGCAGTACTTC. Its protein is CASSEGILEQYF.

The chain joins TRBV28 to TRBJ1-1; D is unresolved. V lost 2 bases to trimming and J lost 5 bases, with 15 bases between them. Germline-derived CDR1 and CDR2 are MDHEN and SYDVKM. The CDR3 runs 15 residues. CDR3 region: CASSLIGEVGTEAFF. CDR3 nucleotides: TGTGCCAGCAGTTTAATCGGGGAAGTAGGTACTGAAGCTTTCTTT.

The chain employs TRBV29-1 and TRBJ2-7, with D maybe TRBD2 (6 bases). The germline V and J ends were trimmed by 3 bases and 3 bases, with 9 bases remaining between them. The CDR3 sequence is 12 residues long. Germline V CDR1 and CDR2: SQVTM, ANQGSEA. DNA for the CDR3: TGCAGCGTTGAGGGACTGGACTACGAGCAGTACTTC. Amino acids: CSVEGLDYEQYF.

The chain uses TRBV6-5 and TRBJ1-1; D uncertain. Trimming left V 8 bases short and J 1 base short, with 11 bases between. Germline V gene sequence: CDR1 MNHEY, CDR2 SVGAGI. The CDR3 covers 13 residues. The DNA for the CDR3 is TGTGCCAGCCTAAAGGAGGGGAACACTGAAGCTTTCTTT. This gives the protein CASLKEGNTEAFF.

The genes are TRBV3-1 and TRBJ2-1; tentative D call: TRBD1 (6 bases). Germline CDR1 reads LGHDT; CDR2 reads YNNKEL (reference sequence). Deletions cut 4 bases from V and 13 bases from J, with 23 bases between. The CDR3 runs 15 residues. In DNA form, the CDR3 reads TGTGCCAGCAGCCGACAGGTCATTTACCAAGAGACCCAGTTCTTC. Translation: CASSRQVIYQETQFF.

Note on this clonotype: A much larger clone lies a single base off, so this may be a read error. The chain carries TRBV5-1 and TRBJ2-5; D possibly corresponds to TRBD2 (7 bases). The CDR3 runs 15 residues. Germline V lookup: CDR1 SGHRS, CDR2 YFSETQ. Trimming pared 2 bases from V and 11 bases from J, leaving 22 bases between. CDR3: CASSFSRGAMNEQYF. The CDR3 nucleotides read TGCGCCAGCAGCTTCTCTCGGGGGGCCATGAATGAGCAGTACTTC.

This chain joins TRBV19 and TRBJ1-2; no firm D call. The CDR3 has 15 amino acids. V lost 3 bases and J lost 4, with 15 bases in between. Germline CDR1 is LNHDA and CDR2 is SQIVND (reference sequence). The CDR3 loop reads CASSIPGGIGYGYTF. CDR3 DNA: TGTGCCAGTAGTATTCCAGGAGGGATCGGCTATGGCTACACCTTC.

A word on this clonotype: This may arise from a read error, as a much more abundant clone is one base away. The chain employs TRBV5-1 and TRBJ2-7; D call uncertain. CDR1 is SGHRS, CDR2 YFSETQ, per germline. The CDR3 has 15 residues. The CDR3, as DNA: TGCGCCGGCAGCTTGGGTTTCGCAAAAACCTACGAGCAGTACTTC. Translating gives CAGSLGFAKTYEQYF.

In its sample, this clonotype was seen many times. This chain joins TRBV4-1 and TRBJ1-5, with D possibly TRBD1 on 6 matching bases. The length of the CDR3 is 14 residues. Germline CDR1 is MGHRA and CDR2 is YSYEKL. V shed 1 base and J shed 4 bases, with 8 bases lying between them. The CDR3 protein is CASSQVRGNQPQHF. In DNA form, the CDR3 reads TGCGCCAGCAGCCAAGTCAGGGGAAATCAGCCCCAGCATTTT.

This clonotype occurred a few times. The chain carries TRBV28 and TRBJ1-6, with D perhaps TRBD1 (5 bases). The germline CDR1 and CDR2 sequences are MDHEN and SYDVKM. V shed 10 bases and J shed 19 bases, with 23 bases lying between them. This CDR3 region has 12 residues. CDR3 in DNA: TGTGCCATAACAGGTGGATCTTCACCCCCTCACTTT. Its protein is CAITGGSSPPHF.

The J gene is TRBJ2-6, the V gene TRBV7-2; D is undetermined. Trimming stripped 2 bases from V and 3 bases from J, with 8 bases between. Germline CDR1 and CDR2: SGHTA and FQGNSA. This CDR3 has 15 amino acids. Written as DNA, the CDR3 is TGTGCCAGCAGCTTAATCTGGATTGGGGCCAACGTCCTGACTTTC. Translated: CASSLIWIGANVLTF.

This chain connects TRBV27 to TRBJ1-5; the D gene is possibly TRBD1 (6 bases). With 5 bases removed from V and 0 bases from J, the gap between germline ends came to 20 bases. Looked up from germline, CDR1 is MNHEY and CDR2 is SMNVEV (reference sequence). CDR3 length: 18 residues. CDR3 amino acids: CASSPTGGTSYSNQPQHF. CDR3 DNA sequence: TGTGCCAGCAGTCCAACCGGGGGCACCTCATATAGCAATCAGCCCCAGCATTTT.

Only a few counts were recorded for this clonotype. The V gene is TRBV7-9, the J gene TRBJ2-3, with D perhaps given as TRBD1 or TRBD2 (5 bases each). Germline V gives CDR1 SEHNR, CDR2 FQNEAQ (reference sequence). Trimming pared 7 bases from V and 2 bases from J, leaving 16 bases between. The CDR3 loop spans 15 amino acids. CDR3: CASNPRGSSTDTQYF. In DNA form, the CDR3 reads TGTGCCAGCAACCCCCGGGGCAGCTCCACAGATACGCAGTATTTT.

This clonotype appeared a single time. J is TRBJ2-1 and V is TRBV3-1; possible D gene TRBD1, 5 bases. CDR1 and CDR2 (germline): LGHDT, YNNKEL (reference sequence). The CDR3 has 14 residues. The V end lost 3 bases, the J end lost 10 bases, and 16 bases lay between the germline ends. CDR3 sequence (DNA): TGTGCCAGCAGCCAGAGCGACAGAGCCTACGAGCAGTTCTTC. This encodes CASSQSDRAYEQFF.

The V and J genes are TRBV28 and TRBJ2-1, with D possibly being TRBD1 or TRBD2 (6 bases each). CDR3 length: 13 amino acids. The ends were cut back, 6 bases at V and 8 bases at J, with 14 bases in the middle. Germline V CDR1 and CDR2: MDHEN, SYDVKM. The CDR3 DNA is TGTGCCAGCAGGCGGGACCCAGGGGATGAGCAGTTCTTC. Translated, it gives CASRRDPGDEQFF.

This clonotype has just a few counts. CDR3 in DNA: TGTGCCACCAGTGATCCAGCGGGGAACACAGATACGCAGTATTTT. Protein: CATSDPAGNTDTQYF. The chain uses TRBV24-1 and TRBJ2-3; 7 positions agree with TRBD2. This CDR3 contains 15 residues. Unmatched junction bases numbered 4, after V lost 3 bases and J lost 2 bases. The germline CDR1 and CDR2 sequences are KGHDR and SFDVKD.

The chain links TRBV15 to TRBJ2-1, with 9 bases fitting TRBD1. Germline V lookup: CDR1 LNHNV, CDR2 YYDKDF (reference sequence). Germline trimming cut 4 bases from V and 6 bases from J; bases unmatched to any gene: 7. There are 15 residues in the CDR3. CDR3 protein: CATSTLGTGTNEQFF. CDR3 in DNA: TGTGCCACCAGCACCCTTGGGACAGGGACCAATGAGCAGTTCTTC.

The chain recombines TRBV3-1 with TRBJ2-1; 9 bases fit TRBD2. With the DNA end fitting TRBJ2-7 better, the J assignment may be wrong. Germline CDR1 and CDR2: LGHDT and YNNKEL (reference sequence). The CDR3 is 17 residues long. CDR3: CASSQDLAGGSYNEQYF. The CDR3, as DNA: TGTGCCAGCAGCCAAGATCTGGCGGGGGGGTCCTACAATGAGCAGTACTTC.

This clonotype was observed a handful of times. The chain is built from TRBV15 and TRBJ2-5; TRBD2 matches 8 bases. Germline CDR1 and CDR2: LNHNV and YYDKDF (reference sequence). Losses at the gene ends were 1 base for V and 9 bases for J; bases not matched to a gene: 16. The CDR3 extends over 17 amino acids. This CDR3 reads CATSRGYSGANRWSQYF. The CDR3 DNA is TGTGCCACCAGCAGAGGCTATAGCGGGGCCAACAGGTGGTCCCAGTACTTC. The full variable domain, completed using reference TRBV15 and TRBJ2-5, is DAMVIQNPRYQVTQFGKPVTLSCSQTLNHNVMYWYQQKSSQAPKLLFHYYDKDFNNEADTPDNFQSRRPNTSFCFLDIRSPGLGDTAMYLCATSRGYSGANRWSQYFGPGTRLLVL.